This entry lists 32 T cell receptor beta chains sequenced from one sample in a study of T-cell reconstitution after alpha-beta-depleted transplantation in children. Preparation of the TCRbeta library used unique molecular identifiers. One entry per CDR3 protein, called by TCRdb with MiXCR from the PCR reads. The table has about 160,000 distinct CDR3 sequences, around 10% seen once. Sequenced material: PBMCs, taken before TCRalphabeta/CD19-depleted stem cell transplant. The receptors shown here come from a boy aged 2-9 years with acute myeloid leukemia, due to receive a stem cell transplant.

In its sample, this clonotype was seen many times. The genes are TRBV20-1 and TRBJ2-1; D perhaps matches TRBD2 (5 bases). The CDR3 has 13 residues. Germline V gene lookup returns CDR1 DFQATT and CDR2 SNEGSKA (reference sequence). Trimming took off 6 bases at V and 2 bases at J, with 11 bases between the two ends. CDR3 in amino acids: CSAISVTYNEQFF. CDR3 sequence (DNA): TGCAGTGCCATTAGCGTTACCTACAATGAGCAGTTCTTC.

This clonotype has at least ten counts. J is TRBJ1-6 and V is TRBV11-2; D ambiguous. CDR1 and CDR2 from the germline V gene are SGHAT and FQNNGV. CDR3 length: 15 amino acids. V lost 1 base to trimming and J lost 4 bases, with 8 bases between them. This chain's CDR3 is CASSLGASYNSPLHF. CDR3 DNA sequence: TGTGCCAGCAGCTTAGGTGCCAGTTATAATTCACCCCTCCACTTT. Looking up the rest from reference TRBV11-2 and TRBJ1-6 gives the full variable domain: EAGVAQSPRYKIIEKRQSVAFWCNPISGHATLYWYQQILGQGPKLLIQFQNNGVVDDSQLPKDRFSAERLKGVDSTLKIQPAKLEDSAVYLCASSLGASYNSPLHFGNGTRLTVT.

This clonotype has a count of ten or more. The rearrangement links TRBV7-8 to TRBJ2-3; D might be TRBD2 (6 bases). Between the trimmed V and J ends, which lost 7 bases and 0 bases, there was a span of 8 bases. CDR3 size: 13 residues. Germline values: CDR1 SGHVS, CDR2 FQNEAQ. The CDR3 here is CASMEGSTDTQYF. The CDR3 nucleotides are TGTGCCAGCATGGAGGGGAGCACAGATACGCAGTATTTT.

Ten or more counts support this clonotype. V and J are TRBV28 and TRBJ1-2; perhaps TRBD1 as D (6 bases). Germline CDR1 and CDR2: MDHEN and SYDVKM. The CDR3 loop spans 16 amino acids. Trimming pared 1 base from V and 8 bases from J, leaving 20 bases between. CDR3 residues: CASSLSFGGSKAGYTF. CDR3 nucleotide sequence: TGTGCCAGCAGTTTATCTTTCGGGGGCTCGAAAGCGGGCTACACCTTC.

This clonotype was observed at least ten times. Its ends do not fully match the called genes, so a read error is possible. Here the CDR3 DNA reads TGTGCCAGCAGTTTAGAGGGTTCACCCCTCCACTTT. It encodes CASSLEGSPLHF. The chain links TRBV7-9 to TRBJ1-6, with D unclear. The CDR3 extends over 12 amino acids. Germline V gene data show CDR1 as SEHNR and CDR2 as FQNEAQ (reference sequence).

This clonotype was seen ten or more times. The V call is TRBV11-1, the J call TRBJ2-2, with 13 bases lining up with TRBD2. This CDR3 is 17 amino acids long. The V segment lost 5 bases and the J segment 5 bases; nucleotides outside the gene matches: 8. From germline, CDR1 is SGHAT and CDR2 FQDESV (reference sequence). CDR3 residues: CASSQLAGGPGTGELFF. CDR3 DNA sequence: TGTGCCAGCAGCCAACTAGCGGGAGGGCCGGGGACCGGGGAGCTGTTTTTT.

Turning to this clonotype: It may be a read error: a sequence one base away is much more abundant. It is likely a read error, because the conserved phenylalanine at the end of the CDR3 is missing. J is TRBJ1-5 and V is TRBV19; D unresolved. The CDR3 runs 15 residues. Trimming took off 1 base at V and 0 bases at J, with 7 bases between the two ends. Per the germline V gene, CDR1 is LNHDA and CDR2 is SQIVND (reference sequence). The CDR3 nucleotides are TGTGCCAGTAGTATAGCCAGCTATAGCAATCAGCCCCAGCATTAT. It translates to CASSIASYSNQPQHY.

The chain employs TRBV30 and TRBJ2-1; maybe TRBD1 (5 bases). The CDR3 runs 11 residues. V lost 3 bases and J lost 8, with 8 bases in between. The germline V gene has CDR1 GTSNPN and CDR2 SVGIG (reference sequence). The CDR3 here is CAWRRGHEQFF. CDR3 DNA sequence: TGTGCCTGGAGAAGGGGCCATGAGCAGTTCTTC.

The table lists this clonotype with many counts. The V and J genes are TRBV5-1 and TRBJ1-1; D is ambiguous. This CDR3 is 12 amino acids long. Looked up from germline, CDR1 is SGHRS and CDR2 is YFSETQ. The V gene lost 5 bases and the J gene lost 5 bases, with 10 bases spanning the gap. CDR3 amino acids: CASRDGVTEAFF. The CDR3 DNA is TGCGCCAGCAGAGACGGGGTTACTGAAGCTTTCTTT.

This clonotype was detected only a few times. The rearrangement uses TRBV18 and TRBJ1-1; a possible D gene is TRBD1 (5 bases). This CDR3 contains 14 residues. In germline, CDR1 is KGHSH, CDR2 LQKENI. The V and J ends lost 4 bases and 3 bases respectively, with 12 bases between them. DNA of the CDR3: TGTGCCAGCTCACGCCACCGGGACGACACTGAAGCTTTCTTT. Protein sequence: CASSRHRDDTEAFF.

This clonotype has at least ten counts. The CDR3 region is CASSRRPGLAEGTDTQYF. The CDR3 DNA is TGTGCCAGCAGCCGCCGCCCCGGACTAGCGGAAGGCACAGATACGCAGTATTTT. The gene calls are TRBV28 and TRBJ2-3, with 10 bases aligning to TRBD2. The J segment lost 1 base and the V segment lost 6 bases, leaving 13 bases of the junction unmatched. The CDR3 extends over 18 amino acids. Germline V lookup: CDR1 MDHEN, CDR2 SYDVKM.

This clonotype was detected ten times or more. The chain uses TRBV7-2 and TRBJ2-5; TRBD2 agrees at 8 bases. The CDR3 sequence is 14 residues long. Germline V CDR1 and CDR2: SGHTA, FQGNSA. V gave up 4 bases and J gave up 3 bases; unmatched junction bases: 4. In DNA, the CDR3 is TGTGCCAGCAGCTACCCGGGACTAGAAGAGACCCAGTACTTC. Its protein product is CASSYPGLEETQYF.

In its sample, this clonotype was seen many times. This rearrangement joins TRBV29-1 to TRBJ2-2, with unresolved D. V dropped 4 bases and J dropped 3 bases, with 9 bases sitting between them. The length of the CDR3 is 13 residues. Per germline, CDR1 SQVTM and CDR2 ANQGSEA. CDR3 region: CSVGHSDTGELFF. For the CDR3, the DNA is TGCAGCGTTGGACATTCGGACACCGGGGAGCTGTTTTTT.

In its sample, this clonotype was seen many times. The rearrangement links TRBV10-3 to TRBJ2-7; 9 bases agree with TRBD2. The CDR3 is made up of 16 amino acids. Per germline, CDR1 ENHRY and CDR2 SYGVKD. V was pared by 6 bases and J by 3 bases, with 12 bases of the junction left unmatched. For the CDR3, the DNA is TGTGCCATCAGGGAATTTCTAGCGGGAACTAACTACGAGCAGTACTTC. It yields the protein CAIREFLAGTNYEQYF.

This clonotype was detected ten times or more. The chain carries TRBV6-1 and TRBJ2-7; D might be TRBD2 (6 bases). The germline V and J ends were trimmed by 7 bases and 3 bases, with 22 bases remaining between them. Germline-derived CDR1 and CDR2 are MNHNS and SASEGT. The CDR3 covers 16 residues. This CDR3 is CASTLPEWDSNYEQYF. CDR3 nucleotides: TGTGCCAGCACCCTACCGGAATGGGACTCCAACTACGAGCAGTACTTC.

There are many counts of this clonotype. The chain is built from TRBV10-3 and TRBJ2-7; D is unresolved. CDR3 size: 13 residues. Germline loops: CDR1 ENHRY, CDR2 SYGVKD. V shed 5 bases and J shed 0 bases, with 8 bases lying between them. This chain's CDR3 is CAISSGFSYEQYF. The CDR3 bases are TGTGCCATCAGTTCCGGGTTCTCCTACGAGCAGTACTTC.

This clonotype showed up many times. This chain uses TRBV20-1 with TRBJ1-1; D gene uncertain. CDR3 length: 15 amino acids. With 6 bases removed from V and 0 bases from J, the gap between germline ends came to 17 bases. Germline lookup yields CDR1 DFQATT and CDR2 SNEGSKA (reference sequence). The CDR3: CSAIKSGSLNTEAFF. CDR3 bases: TGCAGTGCGATAAAGAGTGGGAGTTTGAACACTGAAGCTTTCTTT.

This clonotype was observed at least ten times. The gene calls are TRBV4-2 and TRBJ2-3; 10 bases line up with TRBD2. Germline trimming cut 3 bases from V and 4 bases from J; bases unmatched to any gene: 13. The germline V gene encodes CDR1 LGHNA and CDR2 YNFKEQ. This CDR3 spans 18 amino acids. CDR3 DNA sequence: TGTGCCAGCAGCCAGGTTGCCAGAGCGGGAGGGGTTGCAGATACGCAGTATTTT. The encoded protein is CASSQVARAGGVADTQYF.

This clonotype was recorded at least ten times. This rearrangement joins TRBV2 to TRBJ2-7, with 8 nucleotides matching TRBD1. The length of the CDR3 is 14 residues. The germline V gene has CDR1 SNHLY and CDR2 FYNNEI. The V and J ends lost 4 bases and 7 bases, in that order; junction bases with no gene match: 9. The CDR3 loop reads CASSVIQGAFEQYF. The CDR3, as DNA: TGTGCCAGCAGTGTAATCCAGGGGGCATTTGAGCAGTACTTC.

Ten or more counts support this clonotype. This chain joins TRBV7-2 and TRBJ1-2; TRBD1 matches at 10 bases. This CDR3 contains 14 residues. The germline V gene has CDR1 SGHTA and CDR2 FQGNSA. The ends lost 4 bases at V and 2 bases at J; junction bases unmatched: 1. CDR3 bases: TGTGCCAGCAGCTGGACAGGGGGGAACTATGGCTACACCTTC. Protein: CASSWTGGNYGYTF.

The CDR3 DNA reads TGCGCCAGCAGCCGTACTAGCGATGGGGCGCAAGAGACCCAGTACTTC. Its translation is CASSRTSDGAQETQYF. J is TRBJ2-5 and V is TRBV5-1; 7 nucleotides align to TRBD2. V trimming: 4 bases; J trimming: 2 bases; junction bases outside the gene matches: 11. The CDR3 is 16 amino acids. Germline lookup yields CDR1 SGHRS and CDR2 YFSETQ.

On this clonotype: A much larger clone differs from this one at a single base, so this may be a read error. V gene TRBV7-3 combines with J gene TRBJ2-6; unclear D gene. Germline CDR1 SGHTA, CDR2 FQGTGA. This CDR3 has 15 residues. Trimming shortened V by 7 bases and J by 0 bases, and 10 bases separated the two germline ends. DNA of the CDR3: TGTGCCAGCAACTCCGGCACCTCTGGGGCCAACGTCCTGACTTTC. This translates into CASNSGTSGANVLTF. Full variable domain (remainder filled in from reference TRBV7-3 and TRBJ2-6): GAGVSQTPSNKVTEKGKYVELRCDPISGHTALYWYRQSLGQGPEFLIYFQGTGAADDSGLPNDRFFAVRPEGSVSTLKIQRTERGDSAVYLCASNSGTSGANVLTFGAGSRLTVL.

This clonotype was detected ten times or more. The rearrangement uses TRBV9 and TRBJ2-3; D perhaps matches TRBD2 (7 bases). The CDR3 has 16 residues. The germline CDR1 and CDR2 sequences are SGDLS and YYNGEE. Between the trimmed V and J ends, which lost 4 bases and 6 bases, there was a span of 21 bases. Here the CDR3 reads CASSPIQWGGEDTQYF. The DNA for the CDR3 is TGTGCCAGCAGCCCCATCCAGTGGGGGGGCGAGGATACGCAGTATTTT.

This clonotype came up many times. The rearrangement joins TRBV15 to TRBJ2-7; D remains ambiguous. Deletions cut 1 base from V and 5 bases from J, with 6 bases between. CDR3 length equals 12 residues. CDR1 and CDR2 from the germline V gene are LNHNV and YYDKDF (reference sequence). This CDR3 is CATSRVGNEQYF. The CDR3 DNA reads TGTGCCACCAGCAGAGTAGGAAACGAGCAGTACTTC.

Of note for this clonotype: One base away lies a much larger clone, so this may be a sequencing read error. The chain carries TRBV4-1 and TRBJ1-4, with unresolved D. V lost 3 bases and J 7 bases, leaving 9 bases between the germline ends. There are 13 residues in the CDR3. The germline CDR1 and CDR2 sequences are MGHRA and YSYEKL. CDR3 sequence: CASSQGSIEKLFF. The CDR3 region has the DNA TGCGCCAGCAGCCAGGGATCTATTGAAAAACTGTTTTTT.

There are many counts of this clonotype. The genes are TRBV5-6 and TRBJ2-3, with 7 bases aligning to TRBD2. The V segment lost 2 bases and the J segment 2 bases; nucleotides outside the gene matches: 8. The germline V gene encodes CDR1 SGHDT and CDR2 YYEEEE. This CDR3 region has 16 residues. The CDR3 loop reads CASSFFWGGVTDTQYF. CDR3 coding DNA: TGTGCCAGCAGCTTCTTTTGGGGGGGAGTCACAGATACGCAGTATTTT.

This clonotype was detected ten times or more. V gene TRBV7-9 combines with J gene TRBJ2-7, with 10 bases that match TRBD2. The CDR3 covers 17 residues. Germline assignment: CDR1 SEHNR and CDR2 FQNEAQ (reference sequence). V shed 5 bases, J shed 2 bases, and the junction held 12 bases outside the gene matches. This chain's CDR3 is CASSPPDGTSVPYEQYF. The CDR3 bases are TGTGCCAGCAGCCCTCCCGACGGGACTAGCGTACCCTACGAGCAGTACTTC.

At least ten counts were recorded for this clonotype. The chain employs TRBV18 and TRBJ2-3, with 10 positions matching TRBD2. The length of the CDR3 is 16 residues. Trimming removed 3 bases from V and 4 bases from J; junction bases left unmatched: 7. CDR1 is KGHSH, CDR2 LQKENI, per germline. The DNA of the CDR3 is TGTGCCAGCTCACCCAGGACTAGCGGTGCGGCAGATACGCAGTATTTT. It specifies CASSPRTSGAADTQYF.

This clonotype was observed a few times. The chain recombines TRBV7-4 with TRBJ2-1; D uncertain. Trimming took 1 base from V and 5 from J, leaving 18 bases between them. This CDR3 comprises 17 residues. The germline gives CDR1 SGHVT, CDR2 SQSDAQ. The CDR3 DNA is TGTGCCAGCAGCTTAGTGGGTCAGGTTGGGGAAGACAATGAGCAGTTCTTC. Encoded protein: CASSLVGQVGEDNEQFF.

Remarks on this clonotype: Being one base from a much bigger clone, this may be a read error. The CDR3 DNA reads as TGCAGCGTTCTGGGGCATTCCTCCTACAAGCAGTACTTC. Protein: CSVLGHSSYKQYF. This sequence joins TRBV29-1 and TRBJ2-7; the D gene is possibly TRBD1 (5 bases). Germline values: CDR1 SQVTM, CDR2 ANQGSEA. The CDR3 runs 13 residues.

The rearrangement links TRBV29-1 to TRBJ1-1; tentative D call: TRBD1 (5 bases). This CDR3 comprises 12 residues. V was pared by 7 bases and J by 1 base, with 10 bases between. The germline CDR1 and CDR2 sequences are SQVTM and ANQGSEA. CDR3 coding DNA: TGCAGCGCCCAAGACAGGAACACTGAAGCTTTCTTT. It specifies CSAQDRNTEAFF. The full variable domain, rest sourced from reference TRBV29-1 and TRBJ1-1, is SAVISQKPSRDICQRGTSLTIQCQVDSQVTMMFWYRQQPGQSLTLIATANQGSEATYESGFVIDKFPISRPNLTFSTLTVSNMSPEDSSIYLCSAQDRNTEAFFGQGTRLTVV.

The chain links TRBV10-3 to TRBJ2-1; TRBD2 aligns across 9 bases. Germline CDR1 reads ENHRY; CDR2 reads SYGVKD. J gave up 14 bases and V 10 bases, and 27 bases lay outside the gene matches. The CDR3 covers 17 residues. The CDR3 DNA reads as TGTGCCACTTTCCGGGGCCCGGTAGCGGGAGTGGGGGGGGGAAAGTTCTTC. Amino acids: CATFRGPVAGVGGGKFF.